Shown below are 31 T cell receptor beta chains from a single sample sequenced in a study of shared clonotypes between healthy human individuals. The data were produced by immunoSEQ multiplex PCR, yet TCRdb's version contains in-frame clones alone and is incomplete. Among 550,000 to 850,000 clones, around 72% were seen once, and the ten largest hold over 1.5%. The material sequenced was memory CD4+ T cells sorted from blood. Sample subset: CD45RA-negative fraction. Receptors originate from a woman aged 25 to 39 in good health.

Judged by abundance, this clone is medium-sized. The chain is built from TRBV30 and TRBJ2-5, with D possibly being TRBD1 (6 bases). This CDR3 region has 13 residues. From germline, CDR1 is GTSNPN and CDR2 SVGIG (reference sequence). V was cut by 3 bases and J by 5 bases, with 13 bases left in between. CDR3 residues: CAWSAGERETQYF. The DNA for the CDR3 is TGTGCCTGGAGCGCAGGGGAAAGGGAGACCCAGTACTTC.

The V call is TRBV7-9, the J call TRBJ2-5; no clear D gene. CDR1 SEHNR and CDR2 FQNEAQ come from the germline V gene (reference sequence). This CDR3 is built from 14 residues. The V end lost 0 bases, the J end lost 0 bases, and 5 bases lay between the germline ends. The CDR3 loop reads CASSLARDQETQYF. In DNA, the CDR3 is TGTGCCAGCAGCTTAGCACGGGACCAAGAGACCCAGTACTTC.

The J gene is TRBJ2-2, the V gene TRBV16; D is possibly TRBD1 (5 bases). The V end lost 0 bases, the J end lost 8 bases, and 13 bases lay between the germline ends. Germline CDR1 reads KGHSY; CDR2 reads FQNENV. The CDR3 loop spans 15 amino acids. CDR3 sequence: CASSQSGASSGELFF. The DNA for the CDR3 is TGTGCCAGCAGCCAATCAGGGGCCTCCAGTGGGGAGCTGTTTTTT. Drawing the rest from reference TRBV16 and TRBJ2-2, the complete variable domain is GEEVAQTPKHLVRGEGQKAKLYCAPIKGHSYVFWYQQVLKNEFKFLISFQNENVFDETGMPKERFSAKCLPNSPCSLEIQATKLEDSAVYFCASSQSGASSGELFFGEGSRLTVL.

V gene TRBV29-1 combines with J gene TRBJ1-2, with 9 bases aligning to TRBD1. Germline V gene lookup returns CDR1 SQVTM and CDR2 ANQGSEA. The CDR3 totals 15 residues. The V gene end was trimmed by 3 bases and the J gene end by 2 bases; junction bases not matched to a gene: 7. This chain's CDR3 is CSVDQGTGNNYGYTF. In nucleotides, the CDR3 is TGCAGCGTTGACCAAGGGACAGGGAACAACTATGGCTACACCTTC. Full variable domain (rest looked up from reference TRBV29-1 and TRBJ1-2): SAVISQKPSRDICQRGTSLTIQCQVDSQVTMMFWYRQQPGQSLTLIATANQGSEATYESGFVIDKFPISRPNLTFSTLTVSNMSPEDSSIYLCSVDQGTGNNYGYTFGSGTRLTVV.

V is TRBV19 and J is TRBJ2-1; TRBD2 aligns across 14 bases. CDR3 length: 16 amino acids. Germline V lookup: CDR1 LNHDA, CDR2 SQIVND (reference sequence). J was trimmed by 5 bases and V by 6 bases; bases with no gene match: 6. CDR3 in DNA: TGTGCCAGTAGGCGGGGACTAGCGGGGGCGAACAATGAGCAGTTCTTC. This sequence encodes CASRRGLAGANNEQFF.

This clone was observed once. This rearrangement joins TRBV7-9 to TRBJ2-1; 10 nucleotides agree with TRBD2. The CDR3 length is 16 residues. V trimming: 6 bases; J trimming: 7 bases; junction bases outside the gene matches: 12. CDR1 and CDR2 from the germline V gene are SEHNR and FQNEAQ (reference sequence). This CDR3 is CASSILLAGEGNEQFF. CDR3 nucleotides: TGTGCCAGCAGTATCCTTCTAGCGGGAGAAGGGAATGAGCAGTTCTTC.

The genes are TRBV28 and TRBJ1-2, with 11 bases aligning to TRBD1. Germline CDR1 and CDR2: MDHEN and SYDVKM. CDR3 length: 14 amino acids. The J segment lost 5 bases and the V segment lost 2 bases, leaving 1 base of the junction unmatched. CDR3 sequence: CASSLGQGAYGYTF. CDR3 nucleotide sequence: TGTGCCAGCAGTTTAGGACAGGGGGCTTATGGCTACACCTTC.

The V gene is TRBV6-5, the J gene TRBJ2-7; D gene unclear. The germline V gene encodes CDR1 MNHEY and CDR2 SVGAGI. Trimming took 6 bases from V and 6 from J, leaving 9 bases between them. This CDR3 comprises 11 residues. CDR3 DNA sequence: TGTGCCAGCAGGAGGCGGATCGAGCAGTACTTC. Protein product: CASRRRIEQYF.

V and J are TRBV5-8 and TRBJ2-5; possible D gene TRBD1, 7 bases. V was shortened by 0 bases and J by 5 bases, with 17 bases between the two germline ends. CDR1 and CDR2 (germline): SGHTS, YDEGEE. This CDR3 is built from 16 residues. CDR3 coding DNA: TGTGCCAGCAGCTTGGGGAGGGGGCCTGAATGGGAGACCCAGTACTTC. Translating it yields CASSLGRGPEWETQYF. Full variable domain (rest looked up from reference TRBV5-8 and TRBJ2-5): EAGVTQSPTHLIKTRGQQATLRCSPISGHTSVYWYQQALGLGLQFLLWYDEGEERNRGNFPPRFSGRQFPNYSSELNVNALELEDSALYLCASSLGRGPEWETQYFGPGTRLLVL.

Ten or more counts support this clone. The chain is built from TRBV7-2 and TRBJ2-3; tentatively, D is TRBD1 or TRBD2 (5 bases each). This CDR3 is 18 amino acids long. Germline V gene sequence: CDR1 SGHTA, CDR2 FQGNSA. V lost 0 bases to trimming and J lost 2 bases, with 18 bases between them. The CDR3 DNA sequence: TGTGCCAGCAGCTTAGCGGGGACCAACAAAGGGTCCACAGATACGCAGTATTTT. Its protein product is CASSLAGTNKGSTDTQYF.

The gene calls are TRBV9 and TRBJ2-1; D is unclear. CDR3 length equals 14 residues. V was shortened by 0 bases and J by 5 bases, with 9 bases between the two germline ends. Germline assignment: CDR1 SGDLS and CDR2 YYNGEE. The CDR3 loop is CASSVGYINNEQFF. The CDR3 nucleotides read TGTGCCAGCAGCGTAGGGTACATTAACAATGAGCAGTTCTTC.

The chain is built from TRBV29-1 and TRBJ2-1; 12 bases are a match to TRBD2. V was pared by 6 bases and J by 4 bases, with 7 bases of the junction left unmatched. The CDR3 runs to 15 residues. The germline V gene encodes CDR1 SQVTM and CDR2 ANQGSEA. The CDR3 region has the DNA TGCAGCGTGATCGCCGGGACTAGCGGGTACAATGAGCAGTTCTTC. It yields the protein CSVIAGTSGYNEQFF.

The V and J genes are TRBV7-2 and TRBJ1-3; possible D gene TRBD1, 6 bases. Germline assignment: CDR1 SGHTA and CDR2 FQGNSA. The CDR3 has 12 residues. CDR3 sequence (DNA): TGTGGTTGGACAGCCTCTGGAAACACCATATATTTT. Residues: CGWTASGNTIYF.

The chain couples TRBV19 to TRBJ2-1; 8 bases align to TRBD1. CDR1 LNHDA and CDR2 SQIVND come from the germline V gene (reference sequence). The CDR3 loop spans 15 amino acids. Trimming removed 9 bases from V and 2 bases from J; junction bases left unmatched: 9. The CDR3: CASRPGTGAYNEQFF. DNA for the CDR3: TGTGCCAGCCGACCGGGGACAGGAGCCTACAATGAGCAGTTCTTC.

This clone was detected once. This CDR3 is CASSIRAADNQPQHF. CDR3 nucleotide sequence: TGTGCCAGTAGTATTCGGGCGGCAGACAATCAGCCCCAGCATTTT. The chain has TRBV19 and TRBJ1-5, with D unresolved. Germline lookup yields CDR1 LNHDA and CDR2 SQIVND (reference sequence). V lost 3 bases, J lost 3 bases, and 12 bases lay in between. The CDR3 has 15 residues.

The chain employs TRBV7-2 and TRBJ1-1; D is unresolved. Germline lookup yields CDR1 SGHTA and CDR2 FQGNSA. The CDR3 extends over 13 amino acids. The V end was cut by 5 bases, the J end by 0 bases, with 7 bases between. The CDR3, as DNA: TGTGCCAGCAGCCCCCGAGTGAACACTGAAGCTTTCTTT. This translates into CASSPRVNTEAFF.

J is TRBJ2-1 and V is TRBV5-1; 9 bases line up with TRBD2. This CDR3 is built from 18 residues. The junction had 19 bases not matched to a gene; V was cut back by 4 bases and J by 8 bases. Germline V lookup: CDR1 SGHRS, CDR2 YFSETQ. The CDR3 region has the DNA TGCGCCAGCAGCCTCCACCTCGATAGCGGGAGATCCGTGGATGAGCAGTTCTTC. This translates into CASSLHLDSGRSVDEQFF.

Remarks on this clone: The identical CDR3 is also encoded by other nucleotide sequences in the sample. The CDR3 sequence is CSVGGATNEKLFF. CDR3 coding DNA: TGCAGCGTTGGGGGAGCAACTAATGAAAAACTGTTTTTT. V is TRBV29-1 and J is TRBJ1-4; D ambiguous. The V gene's germline CDR1 is SQVTM and CDR2 ANQGSEA. This CDR3 spans 13 amino acids. V was pared by 4 bases and J by 0 bases, with 6 bases between.

The rearrangement links TRBV28 to TRBJ1-5; unclear D gene. The V gene lost 8 bases and the J gene lost 6 bases, with 17 bases spanning the gap. The CDR3 sequence is 14 residues long. Germline V gene sequence: CDR1 MDHEN, CDR2 SYDVKM. CDR3 residues: CASRTPGVSQPQHF. In nucleotides, the CDR3 is TGTGCCAGCCGTACTCCCGGCGTGAGTCAGCCCCAGCATTTT.

This clone occurred a few times. This rearrangement joins TRBV4-2 to TRBJ2-1, with TRBD2 identical over 7 bases. V lost 4 bases to trimming and J lost 6 bases; unmatched junction nucleotides: 9. Germline V gene sequence: CDR1 LGHNA, CDR2 YNFKEQ. This CDR3 spans 15 amino acids. The CDR3 loop is CASSRTSLVINEQFF. CDR3 DNA sequence: TGTGCCAGCAGCCGGACTAGTCTTGTGATCAATGAGCAGTTCTTC.

CDR3: CASSLSGWNQPQHF. The DNA for the CDR3 is TGTGCCAGCAGTTTGTCGGGGTGGAATCAGCCCCAGCATTTT. The chain joins TRBV6-5 to TRBJ1-5; D not resolved. CDR3 length: 14 amino acids. Germline loops: CDR1 MNHEY, CDR2 SVGAGI. Trimming took off 4 bases at V and 4 bases at J, with 11 bases between the two ends.

CDR3 loop: CASSLSGANNQPQHF. The CDR3 region has the DNA TGTGCCAGCAGTTTATCGGGGGCCAACAATCAGCCCCAGCATTTT. The chain has TRBV28 and TRBJ1-5, with D perhaps matching TRBD1 (6 bases). The V gene's germline CDR1 is MDHEN and CDR2 SYDVKM. Trimming stripped 1 base from V and 3 bases from J, with 10 bases between. The CDR3 contains 15 residues. The full variable domain, in which reference TRBV28 and TRBJ1-5 provide the parts outside the CDR3, is DVKVTQSSRYLVKRTGEKVFLECVQDMDHENMFWYRQDPGLGLRLIYFSYDVKMKEKGDIPEGYSVSREKKERFSLILESASTNQTSMYLCASSLSGANNQPQHFGDGTRLSIL.

This rearrangement joins TRBV6-1 to TRBJ2-4; 10 bases fit TRBD2. The germline CDR1 and CDR2 sequences are MNHNS and SASEGT. The length of the CDR3 is 17 residues. J gave up 3 bases and V 0 bases, and 5 bases lay outside the gene matches. The DNA for the CDR3 is TGTGCCAGCAGTGAAGCTGAGCGGGGGGGTTTCAAAAACATTCAGTACTTC. It yields the protein CASSEAERGGFKNIQYF.

The chain links TRBV7-3 to TRBJ2-4, with 7 bases that match TRBD1. V was pared by 4 bases and J by 7 bases, with 7 bases of the junction left unmatched. There are 14 residues in the CDR3. The germline V gene encodes CDR1 SGHTA and CDR2 FQGTGA. CDR3 region: CASSSHQTGNIQYF. The CDR3 DNA is TGTGCCAGCAGCTCCCACCAGACAGGGAACATTCAGTACTTC. The full variable domain, with the rest looked up from reference TRBV7-3 and TRBJ2-4, is GAGVSQTPSNKVTEKGKYVELRCDPISGHTALYWYRQSLGQGPEFLIYFQGTGAADDSGLPNDRFFAVRPEGSVSTLKIQRTERGDSAVYLCASSSHQTGNIQYFGAGTRLSVL.

For this clone: Other nucleotide sequences from this sample produce the same CDR3. V is TRBV7-2 and J is TRBJ1-4, with D possibly matching TRBD1 (5 bases). Per germline, CDR1 SGHTA and CDR2 FQGNSA. The CDR3 length is 14 residues. Trimming stripped 2 bases from V and 4 bases from J, with 8 bases between. The CDR3 loop reads CASSLSQGNEKLFF. The CDR3 coding sequence is TGTGCCAGCAGCTTAAGCCAGGGTAATGAAAAACTGTTTTTT.

The V call is TRBV18, the J call TRBJ2-7, with TRBD1 identical over 10 bases. The CDR3 loop spans 14 amino acids. Trimming removed 4 bases from V and 3 bases from J; junction bases left unmatched: 3. Germline lookup yields CDR1 KGHSH and CDR2 LQKENI. CDR3 loop: CASSLGQGDYEQYF. CDR3 DNA sequence: TGTGCCAGCTCACTCGGACAGGGGGACTACGAGCAGTACTTC.

This clone was counted once. The chain has TRBV16 and TRBJ2-5, with TRBD1 matching over 7 bases. The V gene end was trimmed by 4 bases and the J gene end by 2 bases; junction bases not matched to a gene: 7. Germline CDR1 reads KGHSY; CDR2 reads FQNENV. The length of the CDR3 is 15 residues. CDR3 DNA: TGTGCCAGCAGCCGAGAAAAGGGACAGCAAGAGACCCAGTACTTC. It is translated as CASSREKGQQETQYF. Based on the CDR3 plus reference TRBV16 and TRBJ2-5, the full variable domain is GEEVAQTPKHLVRGEGQKAKLYCAPIKGHSYVFWYQQVLKNEFKFLISFQNENVFDETGMPKERFSAKCLPNSPCSLEIQATKLEDSAVYFCASSREKGQQETQYFGPGTRLLVL.

CDR3 protein: CASSYSGQIPSTDTQYF. In DNA form, the CDR3 reads TGCGCCAGCAGCTACTCCGGACAGATTCCTAGCACAGATACGCAGTATTTT. This chain joins TRBV5-1 and TRBJ2-3, with D maybe TRBD1 (6 bases). Germline CDR1 reads SGHRS; CDR2 reads YFSETQ. With 3 bases removed from V and 0 bases from J, the gap between germline ends came to 17 bases. The CDR3 is 17 residues long.

The V call is TRBV27, the J call TRBJ1-5; weak D call: TRBD1 (5 bases). In germline, CDR1 is MNHEY, CDR2 SMNVEV (reference sequence). The CDR3 is 15 amino acids. The ends were cut back, 6 bases at V and 2 bases at J, with 14 bases in the middle. This CDR3 reads CASRLTGWGNQPQHF. CDR3 DNA: TGTGCCAGCAGACTTACAGGATGGGGCAATCAGCCCCAGCATTTT.

The V and J genes are TRBV5-1 and TRBJ2-7; D might be TRBD2 (7 bases). This CDR3 has 15 residues. V lost 2 bases, J lost 5 bases, and 17 bases lay in between. The germline V gene encodes CDR1 SGHRS and CDR2 YFSETQ. CDR3 amino acids: CASSFTGRAGDEQYF. In DNA form, the CDR3 reads TGCGCCAGCAGCTTTACAGGGCGCGCGGGGGACGAGCAGTACTTC.

This sequence joins TRBV15 and TRBJ2-2; D gene uncertain. V lost 0 bases to trimming and J lost 1 base, with 6 bases between them. Germline V lookup: CDR1 LNHNV, CDR2 YYDKDF (reference sequence). The CDR3 is 15 amino acids. The chain's CDR3 is CATSRDRMNTGELFF. The CDR3 bases are TGTGCCACCAGCAGAGACAGGATGAACACCGGGGAGCTGTTTTTT.